This TCR beta chain was observed in a study of identical twins. MiXCR, applied by TCRdb to the 5' RACE reads, yields one record per CDR3 protein. The profile shows 500,000 to 600,000 distinct CDR3 sequences, under 25% of them singletons. This clonotype was observed a handful of times. The V gene's germline CDR1 is MNHEY and CDR2 SVGEGT. This CDR3 region has 14 residues. After removal of 10 bases from V and 5 bases from J, the junction contained 6 bases not matched to a gene. This sample was also put to use in a study of T cells expressing NK-cell markers.

This sequence was found in a woman in her late teens or twenties in good health. The specimen was CD4+ T cells sorted from blood. V gene TRBV6-2 or TRBV6-3 combines with J gene TRBJ2-1, with 12 bases matching TRBD2. This CDR3 is CATRTSGKNNEQFF. CDR3 sequence (DNA): TGTGCCACTCGGACTAGCGGGAAGAACAATGAGCAGTTCTTC.